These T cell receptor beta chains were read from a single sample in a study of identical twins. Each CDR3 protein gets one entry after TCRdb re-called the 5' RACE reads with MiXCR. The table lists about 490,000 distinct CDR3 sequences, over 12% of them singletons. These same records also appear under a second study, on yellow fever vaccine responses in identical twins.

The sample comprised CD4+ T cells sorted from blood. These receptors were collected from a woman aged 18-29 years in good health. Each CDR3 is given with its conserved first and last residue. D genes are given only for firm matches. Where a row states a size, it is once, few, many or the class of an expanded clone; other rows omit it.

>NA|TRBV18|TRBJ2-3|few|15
TGTGCCAGCTCACCAACGAGCCCTAGCACAGATACGCAGTATTTT
CASSPTSPSTDTQYF
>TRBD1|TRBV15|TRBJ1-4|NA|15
TGTGCCACCAGCAGGGACAGGGGAACTAATGAAAAACTGTTTTTT
CATSRDRGTNEKLFF
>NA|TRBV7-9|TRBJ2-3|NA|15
TGTGCCAGCAGCTTAGAACAGGGAGTGGCAGATACGCAGTATTTT
CASSLEQGVADTQYF
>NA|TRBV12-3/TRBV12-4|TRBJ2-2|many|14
TGTGCCAGCAGTGCGGACACAAACACCGGGGAGCTGTTTTTT
CASSADTNTGELFF
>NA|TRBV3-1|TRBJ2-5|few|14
TGTGCCAGCAGCCAAGCATGGCGGGAAGAGACCCAGTACTTC
CASSQAWREETQYF
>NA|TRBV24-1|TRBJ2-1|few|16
TGTGCCACCAGTGACGCTCGGACAGCGGATTACAATGAGCAGTTCTTC
CATSDARTADYNEQFF
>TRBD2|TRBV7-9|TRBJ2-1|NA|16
TGTGCCAGCAGCTCCCTTGTAGCGGGAGGGTACAATGAGCAGTTCTTC
CASSSLVAGGYNEQFF
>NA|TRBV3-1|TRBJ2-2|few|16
TGTGCCAGCAGCCAACCGGTAGGGGTGAACACCGGGGAGCTGTTTTTT
CASSQPVGVNTGELFF
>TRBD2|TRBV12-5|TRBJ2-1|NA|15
TGTGCTAGTGGTTGGGGGCTAGCGGGAGTAGATGAGCAGTTCTTC
CASGWGLAGVDEQFF
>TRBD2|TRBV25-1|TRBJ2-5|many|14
TGTGCCAGCACTCTAGCGGGGGGTTCAGAGACCCAGTACTTC
CASTLAGGSETQYF
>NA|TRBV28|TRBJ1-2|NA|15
TGTGCCAGCAGTTTAGATTGGGGAAGAGGCTATGGCTACACCTTC
CASSLDWGRGYGYTF
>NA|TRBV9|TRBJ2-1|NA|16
TGTGCCAGCAGCGTATTGGAGGCCCACGGGTACAATGAGCAGTTCTTC
CASSVLEAHGYNEQFF
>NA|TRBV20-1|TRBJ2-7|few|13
TGCAGTGCCTGGAGTAGCGGAACCTACGAGCAGTACTTC
CSAWSSGTYEQYF
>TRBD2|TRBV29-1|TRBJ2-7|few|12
TGCAGCGCCCTAGGGGACTATAACGAGCAGTACTTC
CSALGDYNEQYF
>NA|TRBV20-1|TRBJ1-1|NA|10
TGCAGGACCCAGGGCACTGAAGCTTTCTTT
CRTQGTEAFF
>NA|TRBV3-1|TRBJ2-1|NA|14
TGTGCCAGCAGCCTCCGCCGGCTAGACAATGAGCAGTTCTTC
CASSLRRLDNEQFF
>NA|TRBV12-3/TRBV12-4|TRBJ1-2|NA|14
TGTGCCAGCAGTTTTAGCGTTGCTAACTATGGCTACACCTTC
CASSFSVANYGYTF
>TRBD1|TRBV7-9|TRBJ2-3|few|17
TGTGCCAGCAGCAACAAGCCGATGGGGACAGGGAAAGATACGCAGTATTTT
CASSNKPMGTGKDTQYF
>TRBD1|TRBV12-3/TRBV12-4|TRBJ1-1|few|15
TGTGCCAGCAGTGACCCGGGACAGCTGAACACTGAAGCTTTCTTT
CASSDPGQLNTEAFF
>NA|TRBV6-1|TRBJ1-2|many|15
TGTGCCAGCAGTAGGAACCAGGGCGCGATCTATGGCTACACCTTC
CASSRNQGAIYGYTF
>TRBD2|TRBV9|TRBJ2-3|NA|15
TGTGCCAGCAGCTTTCTAGCGGGGGGCACAGATACGCAGTATTTT
CASSFLAGGTDTQYF
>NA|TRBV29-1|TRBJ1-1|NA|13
TGCAGCGTTGAAGACCGGGTGAACACTGAAGCTTTCTTT
CSVEDRVNTEAFF